These T cell receptor beta chains were read from a single sample in a study of T cell repertoires in cytomegalovirus infection. TCRdb itself ran the reads through MiXCR, one entry per CDR3 protein. The sample holds about 60,000 distinct CDR3 sequences, around 30% seen once. These receptors' antigens are unknown. Sequencing input: PBMCs, sequenced either directly or after in vitro stimulation (not recorded which). The receptors derive from a human donor in good health (CMV status not recorded). Some clones in this sample may be carry-over from other donors' samples. Each CDR3 is given with its conserved first and last residue. D genes are given only for firm matches. Clone size is shown for a subset of rows, as once, few, many or a class of expanded clone.

cdr3_nt	cdr3_aa	d_call	j_call	clone_size	cdr3_length	v_call
TGTGCCAGCAGCTCCTCGTGGAGCGGGAGGGACAATGAGCAGTTCTTC	CASSSSWSGRDNEQFF	TRBD2	TRBJ2-1	many	16	TRBV7-8
TGTGCCAGCAGCCACAGGTCCCTCTCATTTAGGCGACCCTACAGGGAGCAGTTCTTC	CASSHRSLSFRRPYREQFF	.	TRBJ2-1	.	19	TRBV6-1
TGTGCCAGCAGTTCCACCACGTTGCATGAGCAGTTCTTC	CASSSTTLHEQFF	.	TRBJ2-1	.	13	TRBV6-1
TGCAGCGTTGATGATCCTCTGGGCAAAAACATTCAGTACTTC	CSVDDPLGKNIQYF	.	TRBJ2-4	.	14	TRBV29-1
TGTGCCAGCAGCTTAGGGCCGGGAGCTGGGGCCAACGTCCTGACTTTC	CASSLGPGAGANVLTF	.	TRBJ2-6	few	16	TRBV7-6
TGTGCCAGTAGTTCCCTCGGAGCAGGGATGGATGAGCAGTTCTTC	CASSSLGAGMDEQFF	.	TRBJ2-1	.	15	TRBV19
TGTGCCAGCAGCAATGGACTGGCGAACACCGGGGAGCTGTTTTTT	CASSNGLANTGELFF	.	TRBJ2-2	.	15	TRBV7-9
TGCGCCAGCAGCCCGGGACAGGGTTCTGGGGCCAACGTCCTGACTTTC	CASSPGQGSGANVLTF	TRBD1	TRBJ2-6	.	16	TRBV4-1
TGTGCCAGCAGCTTAGTGGGGGGGAGGGAGACCCAGTACTTC	CASSLVGGRETQYF	TRBD2	TRBJ2-5	many	14	TRBV7-2
TGTGCCAGCAGCCTAGGGACTAGCGATTATGAGCAGTTCTTC	CASSLGTSDYEQFF	TRBD2	TRBJ2-1	many	14	TRBV11-1
TGTGCCAGCAGTGGAGGACTAGCGGGTGCTAATGAGCAGTTCTTC	CASSGGLAGANEQFF	TRBD2	TRBJ2-1	few	15	TRBV6-6
TGTGCCAGCAGCTCGGCTATCTACGAGCAGTACTTC	CASSSAIYEQYF	.	TRBJ2-7	.	12	TRBV2
TGTGCCAGCAGTTTCCCGTATCAGCCCCAGCATTTT	CASSFPYQPQHF	.	TRBJ1-5	few	12	TRBV28
TGTGCCAGCAGGCCGGGACTAGCAACAGATACGCAGTATTTT	CASRPGLATDTQYF	TRBD2	TRBJ2-3	.	14	TRBV2
TGTGCCAGCAGCTTTTCCAGGGCCCACGAGCAGTACTTC	CASSFSRAHEQYF	.	TRBJ2-7	.	13	TRBV11-2
TGTGCCAGCAGCCAAGAAGCTTCACTAGCGGCGTCAGATACGCAGTATTTT	CASSQEASLAASDTQYF	TRBD2	TRBJ2-3	once	17	TRBV3-1